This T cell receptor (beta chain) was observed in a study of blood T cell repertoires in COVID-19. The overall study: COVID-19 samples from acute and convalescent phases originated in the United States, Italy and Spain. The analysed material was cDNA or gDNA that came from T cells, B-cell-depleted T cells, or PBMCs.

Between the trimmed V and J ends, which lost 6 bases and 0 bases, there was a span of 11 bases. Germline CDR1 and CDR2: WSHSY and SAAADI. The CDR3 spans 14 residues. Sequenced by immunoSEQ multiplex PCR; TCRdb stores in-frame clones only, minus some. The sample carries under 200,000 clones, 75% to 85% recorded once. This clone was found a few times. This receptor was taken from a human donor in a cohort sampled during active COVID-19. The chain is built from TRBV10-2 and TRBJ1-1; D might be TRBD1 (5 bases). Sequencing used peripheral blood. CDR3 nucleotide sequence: TGCGCCAGCAGGGATACAGGTCTGAACACTGAAGCTTTCTTT. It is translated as CASRDTGLNTEAFF.